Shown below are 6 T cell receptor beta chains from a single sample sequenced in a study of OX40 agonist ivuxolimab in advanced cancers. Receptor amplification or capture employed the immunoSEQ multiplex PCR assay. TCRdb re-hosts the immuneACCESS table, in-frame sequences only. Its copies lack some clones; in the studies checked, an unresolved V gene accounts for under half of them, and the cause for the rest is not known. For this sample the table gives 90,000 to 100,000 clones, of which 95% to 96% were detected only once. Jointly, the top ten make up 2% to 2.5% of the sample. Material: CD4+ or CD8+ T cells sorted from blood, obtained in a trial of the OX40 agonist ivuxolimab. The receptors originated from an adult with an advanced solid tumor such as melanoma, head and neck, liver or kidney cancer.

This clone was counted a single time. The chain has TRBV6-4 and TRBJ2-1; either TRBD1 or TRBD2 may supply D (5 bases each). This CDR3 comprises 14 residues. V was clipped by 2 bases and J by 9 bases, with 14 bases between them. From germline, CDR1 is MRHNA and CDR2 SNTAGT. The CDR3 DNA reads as TGTGCCAGCAGTGACCTACCATGGGGACGTGAGCAGTTCTTC. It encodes CASSDLPWGREQFF.

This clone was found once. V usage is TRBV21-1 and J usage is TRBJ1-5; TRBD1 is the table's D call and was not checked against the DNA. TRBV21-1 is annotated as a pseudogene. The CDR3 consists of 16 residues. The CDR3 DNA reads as TGTGCCAGCAGCAAGAGACAGGGGCATTCCGATCAGCCCCAGCATTTT. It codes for CASSKRQGHSDQPQHF.

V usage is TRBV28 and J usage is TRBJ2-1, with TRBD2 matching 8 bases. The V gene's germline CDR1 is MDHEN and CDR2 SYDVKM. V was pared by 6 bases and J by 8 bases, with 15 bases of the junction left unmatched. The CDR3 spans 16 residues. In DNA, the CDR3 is TGTGCCAGCAGAAGGAACGGCGGGAGGTCGGGCGATGAGCAGTTCTTC. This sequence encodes CASRRNGGRSGDEQFF.

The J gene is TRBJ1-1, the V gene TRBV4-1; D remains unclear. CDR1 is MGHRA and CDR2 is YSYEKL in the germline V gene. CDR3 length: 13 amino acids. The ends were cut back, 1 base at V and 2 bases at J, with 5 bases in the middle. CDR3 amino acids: CASSQGRNTEAFF. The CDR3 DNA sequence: TGCGCCAGCAGCCAAGGAAGAAACACTGAAGCTTTCTTT.

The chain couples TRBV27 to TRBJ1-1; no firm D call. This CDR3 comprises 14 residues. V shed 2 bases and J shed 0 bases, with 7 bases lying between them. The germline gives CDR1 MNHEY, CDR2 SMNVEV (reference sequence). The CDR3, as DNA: TGTGCCAGCAGTTTACGGCGGATGAACACTGAAGCTTTCTTT. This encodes CASSLRRMNTEAFF.

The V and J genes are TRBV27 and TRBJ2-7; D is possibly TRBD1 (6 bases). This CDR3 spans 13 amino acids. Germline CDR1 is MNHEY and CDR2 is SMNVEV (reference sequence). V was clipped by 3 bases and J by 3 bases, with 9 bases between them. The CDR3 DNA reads TGTGCCAGCAGTTTCGGCAGGGGCTACGAGCAGTACTTC. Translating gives CASSFGRGYEQYF.